This T cell receptor (beta chain) emerged from a study of fetal regulatory T cell absence and autoimmunity. The CDR3 runs to 9 residues. Looked up from germline, CDR1 is MNHEY and CDR2 is SVGAGI. V was trimmed by 0 bases and J by 11 bases, leaving 1 base between them. Points from the study as a whole: The oligoclonal enrichment was interpreted as supporting antigen-driven pancreatic autoimmunity before birth in IPEX syndrome. Some top pancreas TCR clones were over 80-fold enriched versus cord blood.

Libraries were prepared by immunoSEQ multiplex PCR; TCRdb keeps only in-frame clonotypes and omits some of them. Of roughly 95,000 clones listed, approximately 79% are singletons. As concerns this clone: Its antigen is currently unknown.

The chain carries TRBV6-5 and TRBJ1-1; D is unclear. The receptor's source is a male donor with IPEX syndrome. Sequenced material: pancreas tissue. The CDR3 DNA reads as TGTGCCAGCAGTTACTCGGCTTTCTTT. Amino acid sequence: CASSYSAFF.